What follows are 21 T cell receptor beta chains derived from one specimen sequenced in a study of cytomegalovirus exposure and HLA in healthy donors. Both 60 Vbeta primers and 13 Jbeta primers went into the PCR. Sequencing was performed with immunoSEQ multiplex PCR; in TCRdb, only in-frame clones are kept and a portion is missing. This sample has under 170,000 clones, with around 75% found just once. The sequencing input was PBMCs. The receptors shown here come from a human donor in good health.

In regard to this clone: Germline is not matched at one junction end, which may reflect a read error. The J gene is TRBJ2-7, the V gene TRBV4-2, with TRBD1 matching over 7 bases. The CDR3 extends over 20 amino acids. Germline V gene data show CDR1 as LGHNA and CDR2 as YNFKEQ. CDR3 bases: TGTGCCAGCAGCCAAGCCCCCTTCGACAGGGCTCCCAGCGAACCCCACGAGCAGCACTTC. Translation: CASSQAPFDRAPSEPHEQHF.

This rearrangement joins TRBV15 to TRBJ2-7, with TRBD2 identical over 9 bases. The CDR3 covers 15 residues. The germline gives CDR1 LNHNV, CDR2 YYDKDF (reference sequence). V gave up 4 bases and J gave up 0 bases; unmatched junction bases: 4. In DNA, the CDR3 is TGTGCCACCAGCATAGGGCGGGAGGGCTCCTACGAGCAGTACTTC. This codes for CATSIGREGSYEQYF.

The chain carries TRBV6-1 and TRBJ2-3; 7 nucleotides match TRBD2. V trimming: 6 bases; J trimming: 0 bases; junction bases outside the gene matches: 6. The V gene's germline CDR1 is MNHNS and CDR2 SASEGT. The CDR3 is made up of 15 amino acids. The CDR3 DNA reads as TGTGCCAGCAGCCCCAGCGGGAAGAGCACAGATACGCAGTATTTT. Protein sequence: CASSPSGKSTDTQYF.

CDR3 DNA sequence: TGTGCCAGCAGTTTCGGGGGACTAACCAAAAACATTCAGTACTTC. It translates to CASSFGGLTKNIQYF. The V call is TRBV27, the J call TRBJ2-4; 7 nucleotides agree with TRBD2. The ends lost 3 bases at V and 2 bases at J; junction bases unmatched: 4. This CDR3 is built from 15 residues. The germline gives CDR1 MNHEY, CDR2 SMNVEV (reference sequence).

The chain carries TRBV28 and TRBJ1-6, with a tentative D call TRBD1 (5 bases). This CDR3 region has 15 residues. Trimming removed 2 bases at V and 9 bases at J, with 14 bases between. Germline V lookup: CDR1 MDHEN, CDR2 SYDVKM. DNA of the CDR3: TGTGCCAGCAGTTTAAGGGGCCCGTTCACTTCACCCCTCCACTTT. It translates to CASSLRGPFTSPLHF. The variable domain in full, completed from reference TRBV28 and TRBJ1-6, reads DVKVTQSSRYLVKRTGEKVFLECVQDMDHENMFWYRQDPGLGLRLIYFSYDVKMKEKGDIPEGYSVSREKKERFSLILESASTNQTSMYLCASSLRGPFTSPLHFGNGTRLTVT.

Written as DNA, the CDR3 is TGTGCCAGCAGCGTATTAAGCGGCACTGAAGCTTTCTTT. Its protein is CASSVLSGTEAFF. The V gene is TRBV9, the J gene TRBJ1-1, with D unresolved. The V gene lost 1 base and the J gene lost 4 bases, with 8 bases spanning the gap. Germline V gene sequence: CDR1 SGDLS, CDR2 YYNGEE. The CDR3 totals 13 residues.

The chain couples TRBV14 to TRBJ2-1; tentative D call: TRBD1 (6 bases). CDR3 length: 14 amino acids. The germline CDR1 and CDR2 sequences are SGHDN and FVKESK. The ends were cut back, 3 bases at V and 6 bases at J, with 12 bases in the middle. Here the CDR3 DNA reads TGTGCCAGCAGCCACGGACAGATGCTCAATGAGCAGTTCTTC. This gives the protein CASSHGQMLNEQFF. The whole variable domain, filled in from reference TRBV14 and TRBJ2-1, reads EAGVTQFPSHSVIEKGQTVTLRCDPISGHDNLYWYRRVMGKEIKFLLHFVKESKQDESGMPNNRFLAERTGGTYSTLKVQPAELEDSGVYFCASSHGQMLNEQFFGPGTRLTVL.

This clone showed up just a few times. This chain joins TRBV18 and TRBJ1-1; 8 bases line up with TRBD1. This CDR3 is 14 amino acids long. V trimming: 5 bases; J trimming: 4 bases; junction bases outside the gene matches: 6. Germline lookup yields CDR1 KGHSH and CDR2 LQKENI. This CDR3 reads CASSATGEGTEAFF. In DNA form, the CDR3 reads TGTGCCAGCTCAGCGACAGGGGAGGGCACTGAAGCTTTCTTT.

In its sample, this clone was seen a few times. The chain combines TRBV4-1 with TRBJ2-1; 10 bases agree with TRBD2. CDR3 length: 16 residues. With 7 bases clipped from V and 3 bases from J, the junction kept 9 bases outside the gene matches. Germline values: CDR1 MGHRA, CDR2 YSYEKL. CDR3 protein: CASTWGGTSDYNEQFF. The CDR3 nucleotides read TGCGCCAGCACCTGGGGGGGGACTAGCGACTACAATGAGCAGTTCTTC.

V usage is TRBV19 and J usage is TRBJ2-7; 9 nucleotides line up with TRBD1. Trimming took 3 bases from V and 1 from J; bases not matched to a gene: 7. The germline gives CDR1 LNHDA, CDR2 SQIVND (reference sequence). The CDR3 consists of 16 residues. CDR3 in DNA: TGTGCCAGTAGTATTTTGGGACAGGGAGTTTCCTACGAGCAGTACTTC. Its translation: CASSILGQGVSYEQYF.

The chain links TRBV2 to TRBJ1-5; a possible D gene is TRBD1 (6 bases). Between the trimmed V and J ends, which lost 5 bases and 2 bases, there was a span of 10 bases. This CDR3 comprises 14 residues. From germline, CDR1 is SNHLY and CDR2 FYNNEI. The CDR3 DNA sequence: TGTGCCAGCAGTAACAGGGCGGGCAATCAGCCCCAGCATTTT. Protein sequence: CASSNRAGNQPQHF.

DNA for the CDR3: TGCGCCAGCAGCTTCCCTACGGGAGCGGGCGGGGAGCTGTTTTTT. The encoded protein is CASSFPTGAGGELFF. The rearrangement joins TRBV5-1 to TRBJ2-2; D possibly corresponds to TRBD2 (6 bases). The CDR3 is made up of 15 amino acids. The germline V gene has CDR1 SGHRS and CDR2 YFSETQ. Trimming left V 2 bases short and J 7 bases short, with 15 bases between.

The V gene is TRBV5-1, the J gene TRBJ2-3, with TRBD1 matching 8 bases. V gave up 0 bases and J gave up 7 bases; unmatched junction bases: 10. Germline V gene lookup returns CDR1 SGHRS and CDR2 YFSETQ. This CDR3 has 16 amino acids. The CDR3 DNA reads TGCGCCAGCAGCTTGGCGGACAGGGCCTACGAGAATACGCAGTATTTT. This codes for CASSLADRAYENTQYF.

The chain joins TRBV19 to TRBJ1-1, with 7 bases that match TRBD1. The germline V gene encodes CDR1 LNHDA and CDR2 SQIVND (reference sequence). CDR3 size: 13 residues. J gave up 6 bases and V 6 bases, and 7 bases lay outside the gene matches. CDR3 residues: CASSKDRESEAFF. CDR3 bases: TGTGCCAGTAGCAAAGACAGGGAGTCTGAAGCTTTCTTT.

The chain employs TRBV7-9 and TRBJ2-7, with TRBD2 identical over 7 bases. The CDR3 runs 12 residues. V lost 5 bases, J lost 5 bases, and 3 bases stayed unmatched. Germline CDR1 and CDR2: SEHNR and FQNEAQ (reference sequence). The CDR3 sequence is CASSQGGNEQYF. DNA of the CDR3: TGTGCCAGCAGCCAGGGAGGGAACGAGCAGTACTTC.

The V and J genes are TRBV28 and TRBJ1-2; D possibly corresponds to TRBD1 (5 bases). V gave up 3 bases and J gave up 1 base, with 9 bases separating them. The CDR3 sequence is 14 residues long. Germline values: CDR1 MDHEN, CDR2 SYDVKM. CDR3 residues: CASSFSGDNYGYTF. CDR3 nucleotide sequence: TGTGCCAGCAGTTTTTCGGGGGATAACTATGGCTACACCTTC.

The gene calls are TRBV7-2 and TRBJ1-2; no firm D call. V lost 1 base and J 6 bases, leaving 15 bases between the germline ends. The CDR3 sequence is 15 residues long. Looked up from germline, CDR1 is SGHTA and CDR2 is FQGNSA. CDR3 DNA sequence: TGTGCCAGCAGCTTAGAACGGACTCCTATCGATGGCTACACCTTC. It codes for CASSLERTPIDGYTF.

The rearrangement joins TRBV5-4 to TRBJ2-2; TRBD2 agrees at 7 bases. CDR3 size: 16 residues. Per germline, CDR1 SGHNT and CDR2 YYREEE (reference sequence). Trimming removed 0 bases from V and 1 base from J; junction bases left unmatched: 3. In DNA, the CDR3 is TGTGCCAGCAGCTTGGACCCGGGGGGGAACACCGGGGAGCTGTTTTTT. This translates into CASSLDPGGNTGELFF.

This clone was recorded once. The chain couples TRBV28 to TRBJ2-3; 7 bases are shared with TRBD1. V gave up 6 bases and J gave up 10 bases; unmatched junction bases: 10. Germline CDR1 and CDR2: MDHEN and SYDVKM. CDR3 length: 13 residues. As DNA, the CDR3 is TGTGCCAGCAGAGACAGGGCGGAGGTGGCGCAGTATTTT. It is translated as CASRDRAEVAQYF.

The chain employs TRBV5-4 and TRBJ2-3, with 16 nucleotides matching TRBD2. The CDR3 loop spans 18 amino acids. CDR1 is SGHNT, CDR2 YYREEE, per germline (reference sequence). The junction had 9 bases not matched to a gene; V was cut back by 3 bases and J by 5 bases. The CDR3 loop is CASSYGTSGRAIGDTQYF. The CDR3 nucleotides read TGTGCCAGCAGCTACGGGACTAGCGGGAGGGCTATTGGAGATACGCAGTATTTT.

This chain joins TRBV6-5 and TRBJ1-2, with 7 positions matching TRBD1. The V and J ends lost 6 bases and 1 base, in that order; junction bases with no gene match: 5. In germline, CDR1 is MNHEY, CDR2 SVGAGI. The CDR3 spans 14 residues. The CDR3 sequence is CASRSGQINYGYTF. In DNA, the CDR3 is TGTGCCAGCAGGTCGGGACAGATTAACTATGGCTACACCTTC.